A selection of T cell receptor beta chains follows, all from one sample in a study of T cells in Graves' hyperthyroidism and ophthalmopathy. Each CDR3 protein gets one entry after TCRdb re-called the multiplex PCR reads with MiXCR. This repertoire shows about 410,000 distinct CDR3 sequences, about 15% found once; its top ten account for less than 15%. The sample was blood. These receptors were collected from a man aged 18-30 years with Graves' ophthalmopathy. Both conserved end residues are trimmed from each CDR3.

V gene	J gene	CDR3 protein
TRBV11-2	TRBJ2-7	ASSEENSYEQY
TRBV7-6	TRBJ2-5	ASSSDGGAETQY
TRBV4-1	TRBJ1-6	ASSQDGGYGSPLH
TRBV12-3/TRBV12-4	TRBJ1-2	ASNLQLGANYGYT
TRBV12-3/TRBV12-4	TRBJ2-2	ANMRGAGELF
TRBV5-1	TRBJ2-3	ASSLQKGTDTQY
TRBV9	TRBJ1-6	ASSEGLYNSPLH
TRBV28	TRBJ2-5	ASRPLRGFTETQY
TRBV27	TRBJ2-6	ATHRGTHSGANVLT
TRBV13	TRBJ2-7	ASSSKSGAFGEQY
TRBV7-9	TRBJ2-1	ASSWGAWNEQF
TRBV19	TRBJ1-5	ASSIFRTPISNQPQH
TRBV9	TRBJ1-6	ASSVGDRGNSPLH
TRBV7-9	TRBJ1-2	ASSSAPAGGYT
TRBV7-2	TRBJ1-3	ASSNPGDRVGNTIY
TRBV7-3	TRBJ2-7	ASSLLGSYEQY
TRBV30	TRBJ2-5	AWSVGLQETQY
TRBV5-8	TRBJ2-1	ASSFSPDRGGDEQF
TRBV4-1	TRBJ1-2	ASSQGRETPSGYT
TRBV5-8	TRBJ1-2	ASFGQGRDYGYT
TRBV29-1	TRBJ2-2	SVDGTVEEDANTGELF
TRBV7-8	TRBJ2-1	ASSKGTSGNEQF
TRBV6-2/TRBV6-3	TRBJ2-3	ASGTRAGGPTDTQY
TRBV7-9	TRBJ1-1	ASTRQENTEAF
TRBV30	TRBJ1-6	AWSVRTGNSPLH
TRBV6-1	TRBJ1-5	ASIGWPYSNQPQH